The 27 T cell receptor beta chains reported below all come from one sample, sequenced in a study of siplizumab effects on memory and regulatory T cells. The protocol was immunoSEQ multiplex PCR, while the TCRdb copy is restricted to in-frame clones and leaves out a portion. Of under 150,000 clones in the sample, around 94% are singletons; the top ten hold roughly 1.7%. The sequencing sample was made of non-Treg CD4+ T cells sorted from blood. These receptors all come from a human donor in good health.

This chain connects TRBV14 to TRBJ2-1; 9 bases align to TRBD2. Germline lookup yields CDR1 SGHDN and CDR2 FVKESK. This CDR3 spans 16 amino acids. The ends lost 1 base at V and 7 bases at J; junction bases unmatched: 8. The CDR3 sequence: CASSQVNSGSANEQFF. In DNA, the CDR3 is TGTGCCAGCAGCCAAGTCAATAGCGGGAGCGCTAATGAGCAGTTCTTC. Complete variable domain (other parts from reference TRBV14 and TRBJ2-1): EAGVTQFPSHSVIEKGQTVTLRCDPISGHDNLYWYRRVMGKEIKFLLHFVKESKQDESGMPNNRFLAERTGGTYSTLKVQPAELEDSGVYFCASSQVNSGSANEQFFGPGTRLTVL.

The chain has TRBV6-6 and TRBJ1-5; the D is unclear. The CDR3 totals 13 residues. The V end lost 7 bases, the J end lost 0 bases, and 7 bases lay between the germline ends. Germline-derived CDR1 and CDR2 are MNHNY and SVGAGI (reference sequence). The CDR3 reads CASTGSSNQPQHF. DNA for the CDR3: TGTGCCAGCACCGGGAGTAGCAATCAGCCCCAGCATTTT.

This chain links TRBV10-3 with TRBJ1-6, with 7 bases fitting TRBD1. J lost 8 bases, V lost 4 bases, and 5 bases had no gene match. The CDR3 has 14 amino acids. CDR1 and CDR2 (germline): ENHRY, SYGVKD. CDR3 DNA sequence: TGTGCCATCAGTGGACAGGGACGAGATTCACCCCTCCACTTT. As protein: CAISGQGRDSPLHF.

Here the CDR3 DNA reads TGTGCCAGTAGTCCCTCGGCACAGATTTTAGCCTACGAGCAGTACTTC. This translates into CASSPSAQILAYEQYF. V usage is TRBV19 and J usage is TRBJ2-7, with D hard to call. Trimming pared 5 bases from V and 2 bases from J, leaving 19 bases between. This CDR3 is 16 amino acids long. Germline CDR1 is LNHDA and CDR2 is SQIVND (reference sequence).

The chain joins TRBV28 to TRBJ2-3; 8 bases line up with TRBD2. The CDR3 covers 17 residues. V trimming: 6 bases; J trimming: 5 bases; junction bases outside the gene matches: 16. CDR1 and CDR2 (germline): MDHEN, SYDVKM. The chain's CDR3 is CASSKPQGTGGVDTQYF. The CDR3 coding sequence is TGTGCCAGCAGCAAACCCCAGGGAACGGGAGGGGTAGATACGCAGTATTTT. The whole variable domain, remainder taken from reference TRBV28 and TRBJ2-3, is DVKVTQSSRYLVKRTGEKVFLECVQDMDHENMFWYRQDPGLGLRLIYFSYDVKMKEKGDIPEGYSVSREKKERFSLILESASTNQTSMYLCASSKPQGTGGVDTQYFGPGTRLTVL.

The V gene is TRBV6-1, the J gene TRBJ1-1; D perhaps matches TRBD1 (5 bases). The length of the CDR3 is 13 residues. Germline V gives CDR1 MNHNS, CDR2 SASEGT. Trimming stripped 9 bases from V and 1 base from J, with 12 bases between. The CDR3 here is CASPSDRNTEAFF. CDR3 sequence (DNA): TGTGCCAGTCCCTCCGACAGGAACACTGAAGCTTTCTTT.

This sequence joins TRBV10-3 and TRBJ2-2; D ambiguous. The CDR3 contains 11 residues. V was shortened by 3 bases and J by 6 bases, with 2 bases between the two germline ends. The germline CDR1 and CDR2 sequences are ENHRY and SYGVKD. CDR3 in amino acids: CAISDSGELFF. The CDR3 coding sequence is TGTGCCATCAGTGATTCCGGGGAGCTGTTTTTT.

The chain combines TRBV14 with TRBJ2-1; tentative D call: TRBD2 (6 bases). The CDR3 runs to 16 residues. Germline V CDR1 and CDR2: SGHDN, FVKESK. Trimming took 3 bases from V and 5 from J, leaving 17 bases between them. The CDR3 region is CASSHRRGGFNNEQFF. The CDR3 nucleotides read TGTGCCAGCAGCCACAGACGGGGAGGTTTTAACAATGAGCAGTTCTTC.

This chain connects TRBV2 to TRBJ2-5; D ambiguous. Germline CDR1 SNHLY, CDR2 FYNNEI. V dropped 6 bases and J dropped 1 base, with 18 bases sitting between them. The CDR3 loop spans 16 amino acids. This CDR3 reads CASSEKGVAIQETQYF. CDR3 coding DNA: TGTGCCAGCAGCGAAAAAGGAGTAGCCATCCAAGAGACCCAGTACTTC.

The J gene is TRBJ1-1, the V gene TRBV29-1, with 7 bases aligning to TRBD1. This CDR3 has 12 residues. The germline V gene has CDR1 SQVTM and CDR2 ANQGSEA. V shed 7 bases, J shed 5 bases, and the junction held 7 bases outside the gene matches. The CDR3 spells CSGRQGRTEAFF. The CDR3, as DNA: TGCAGCGGGAGACAGGGCCGGACTGAAGCTTTCTTT.

The sample holds one count of this clone. The chain recombines TRBV5-1 with TRBJ1-1; weak D call: TRBD1 (6 bases). Per the germline V gene, CDR1 is SGHRS and CDR2 is YFSETQ. V lost 4 bases and J 2 bases, leaving 12 bases between the germline ends. This CDR3 comprises 14 residues. The CDR3 sequence is CASSTRTANTEAFF. DNA for the CDR3: TGCGCCAGCAGCACCCGGACAGCTAACACTGAAGCTTTCTTT. Drawing the rest from reference TRBV5-1 and TRBJ1-1, the complete variable domain is KAGVTQTPRYLIKTRGQQVTLSCSPISGHRSVSWYQQTPGQGLQFLFEYFSETQRNKGNFPGRFSGRQFSNSRSEMNVSTLELGDSALYLCASSTRTANTEAFFGQGTRLTVV.

The genes are TRBV5-1 and TRBJ2-7; 14 bases line up with TRBD2. The CDR3 consists of 16 residues. Germline V lookup: CDR1 SGHRS, CDR2 YFSETQ. Trimming cost V 4 bases and J 2 bases; bases outside gene matches: 5. The CDR3 bases are TGCGCCAGCAGCCCCGGGGGACTAGCGGGGGCCTACGAGCAGTACTTC. Its protein is CASSPGGLAGAYEQYF.

This chain links TRBV28 with TRBJ1-2, with D unresolved. V was shortened by 10 bases and J by 8 bases, with 17 bases between the two germline ends. From germline, CDR1 is MDHEN and CDR2 SYDVKM. The CDR3 loop spans 12 amino acids. CDR3 nucleotides: TGTGCCACCTCCACAACTCCCGGGGGCTACACCTTC. Translation: CATSTTPGGYTF.

This clone has only a few counts. The J gene is TRBJ1-3, the V gene TRBV5-8; weak D call: TRBD1 (5 bases). This CDR3 comprises 14 residues. Trimming left V 4 bases short and J 8 bases short, with 16 bases between. CDR1 is SGHTS, CDR2 YDEGEE, per germline. The CDR3 nucleotides read TGTGCCAGCAGCACCCGGGACCCTAGGGACACCATATATTTT. Translation gives CASSTRDPRDTIYF.

This rearrangement joins TRBV5-1 to TRBJ2-7; 8 nucleotides align to TRBD1. The V gene's germline CDR1 is SGHRS and CDR2 YFSETQ. The CDR3 totals 14 residues. With V trimmed by 4 bases and J by 4 bases, 7 bases remained unmatched. CDR3 coding DNA: TGCGCCAGCAGCCTCCAGGGGGCCGGGTACGAGCAGTACTTC. This sequence encodes CASSLQGAGYEQYF.

The chain combines TRBV7-3 with TRBJ2-3; D unresolved. The CDR3 extends over 13 amino acids. Germline-derived CDR1 and CDR2 are SGHTA and FQGTGA. Between the trimmed V and J ends, which lost 6 bases and 0 bases, there was a span of 7 bases. CDR3 nucleotides: TGTGCCAGCAGTTCTGCGAGCACAGATACGCAGTATTTT. Translation gives CASSSASTDTQYF. Filled out from reference TRBV7-3 and TRBJ2-3, the complete variable domain reads GAGVSQTPSNKVTEKGKYVELRCDPISGHTALYWYRQSLGQGPEFLIYFQGTGAADDSGLPNDRFFAVRPEGSVSTLKIQRTERGDSAVYLCASSSASTDTQYFGPGTRLTVL.

The rearrangement joins TRBV20-1 to TRBJ1-1; D perhaps matches TRBD1 (6 bases). The CDR3 spans 11 residues. Trimming cost V 4 bases and J 4 bases, with 7 bases left between them. Germline V CDR1 and CDR2: DFQATT, SNEGSKA (reference sequence). CDR3: CSANRVTEAFF. The CDR3 nucleotides read TGCAGTGCTAACAGGGTCACTGAAGCTTTCTTT.

The V call is TRBV18, the J call TRBJ1-2, with D unresolved. Germline V CDR1 and CDR2: KGHSH, LQKENI. The CDR3 consists of 14 residues. Trimming pared 0 bases from V and 8 bases from J, leaving 13 bases between. The CDR3 spells CASSPPVAPSGYTF. Written as DNA, the CDR3 is TGTGCCAGCTCACCACCGGTGGCACCCAGCGGCTACACCTTC.

V usage is TRBV18 and J usage is TRBJ2-7, with D perhaps TRBD1 or TRBD2 (5 bases each). Germline V gene data show CDR1 as KGHSH and CDR2 as LQKENI. This CDR3 contains 16 residues. Trimming removed 6 bases from V and 1 base from J, with 19 bases in between. CDR3 sequence (DNA): TGTGCCAGCTCGCCGCCGGGACCCTACCCTTCCTACGAGCAGTACTTC. This sequence encodes CASSPPGPYPSYEQYF.

This chain connects TRBV19 to TRBJ2-7; 7 nucleotides agree with TRBD2. The CDR3 length is 18 residues. The V gene end was trimmed by 3 bases and the J gene end by 7 bases; junction bases not matched to a gene: 21. Germline values: CDR1 LNHDA, CDR2 SQIVND (reference sequence). CDR3 bases: TGTGCCAGTAGTATGGCCCCTGTTTTGGCGGGAGTCCTAGGAGAGCAGTACTTC. Its translation: CASSMAPVLAGVLGEQYF.

V usage is TRBV7-9 and J usage is TRBJ1-3, with 8 nucleotides matching TRBD1. The junction had 12 bases not matched to a gene; V was cut back by 5 bases and J by 0 bases. CDR3 length: 18 residues. The germline gives CDR1 SEHNR, CDR2 FQNEAQ (reference sequence). CDR3 region: CASSPPGTGTTSGNTIYF. The CDR3 bases are TGTGCCAGCAGCCCCCCCGGGACAGGAACGACCTCTGGAAACACCATATATTTT.

This clone was seen a few times. The chain recombines TRBV13 with TRBJ2-7, with 7 bases that match TRBD2. The CDR3 runs to 14 residues. The junction had 4 bases not matched to a gene; V was cut back by 2 bases and J by 3 bases. The germline V gene has CDR1 PRHDT and CDR2 FYEKMQ (reference sequence). The CDR3 region is CASSLRLAVYEQYF. Here the CDR3 DNA reads TGTGCCAGCAGCTTAAGGCTAGCGGTCTACGAGCAGTACTTC.

This clone was observed a few times. V gene TRBV6-6 combines with J gene TRBJ1-6, with D maybe TRBD1 (5 bases). Germline lookup yields CDR1 MNHNY and CDR2 SVGAGI (reference sequence). The CDR3 is 14 residues long. The V gene lost 7 bases and the J gene lost 4 bases, with 11 bases spanning the gap. CDR3 sequence reads: CASIRGGYNSPLHF. The CDR3 DNA reads as TGTGCCAGCATTCGGGGGGGGTATAATTCACCCCTCCACTTT.

Here the CDR3 reads CASSRGQGAYEQYF. The CDR3 DNA reads TGTGCCAGCAGCCGGGGACAGGGGGCTTACGAGCAGTACTTC. The gene calls are TRBV4-2 and TRBJ2-5; TRBD1 agrees at 12 bases. The J call may be faulty, since TRBJ2-7 better matches the DNA end. There are 14 residues in the CDR3. Germline CDR1 LGHNA, CDR2 YNFKEQ.

On this clone: Other DNA sequences in the sample encode the same CDR3. The chain is built from TRBV6-5 and TRBJ2-3; weak D call: TRBD2 (5 bases). The germline V gene encodes CDR1 MNHEY and CDR2 SVGAGI. This CDR3 is built from 15 residues. The V end was cut by 0 bases, the J end by 3 bases, with 10 bases between. The CDR3 DNA reads as TGTGCCAGCAGTTACTCGGGGAGTGAAACAGATACGCAGTATTTT. Amino acids: CASSYSGSETDTQYF.

The CDR3 sequence is CASSMGRVGMEAFF. The DNA of the CDR3 is TGTGCCAGTAGTATGGGTAGGGTAGGGATGGAAGCTTTCTTT. The chain combines TRBV19 with TRBJ1-1, with D uncertain. V lost 3 bases, J lost 8 bases, and 16 bases lay in between. The CDR3 covers 14 residues. The germline CDR1 and CDR2 sequences are LNHDA and SQIVND (reference sequence). The full variable domain, with the rest looked up from reference TRBV19 and TRBJ1-1, is DGGITQSPKYLFRKEGQNVTLSCEQNLNHDAMYWYRQDPGQGLRLIYYSQIVNDFQKGDIAEGYSVSREKKESFPLTVTSAQKNPTAFYLCASSMGRVGMEAFFGQGTRLTVV.

The V and J genes are TRBV15 and TRBJ2-6, with D possibly called TRBD1 or TRBD2 (6 bases each). Trimming cost V 1 base and J 3 bases, with 16 bases left between them. Germline V gene sequence: CDR1 LNHNV, CDR2 YYDKDF (reference sequence). The CDR3 totals 18 residues. CDR3 amino acids: CATSRGWSGDFGANVLTF. DNA for the CDR3: TGTGCCACCAGCAGAGGCTGGTCAGGGGACTTTGGGGCCAACGTCCTGACTTTC.